This T cell receptor beta chain was documented in a study of shared clonotypes between healthy human individuals. Deep was the level at which the assay was run. Ten immunoSEQ deep assay plates held the unsorted PBMC DNA. Repertoires were generated with immunoSEQ multiplex PCR, while TCRdb's copy carries only in-frame clones and drops some. The sample includes about 520,000 clones, almost 80% seen only once; the top ten take approximately 12%. Study-wide results and caveats: Blood was the only sampled material, and tissue repertoires likely differ.

CDR1 and CDR2 (germline): SGDLS, YYNGEE. V was clipped by 0 bases and J by 8 bases, with 10 bases between them. CDR3 length equals 13 residues. As concerns this clone: No antigen is known for it.

The rearrangement joins TRBV9 to TRBJ2-3; D gene ambiguous. The sequenced sample was PBMCs. The sequence derives from a woman aged 40 to 50 in good health. Some clones in this sample may be carry-over from other donors' samples. The CDR3 sequence: CASSVGGASTQYF. CDR3 DNA: TGTGCCAGCAGCGTAGGCGGAGCTAGTACGCAGTATTTT. Using reference TRBV9 and TRBJ2-3 for the parts outside the CDR3, the full variable domain is DSGVTQTPKHLITATGQRVTLRCSPRSGDLSVYWYQQSLDQGLQFLIQYYNGEERAKGNILERFSAQQFPDLHSELNLSSLELGDSALYFCASSVGGASTQYFGPGTRLTVL.